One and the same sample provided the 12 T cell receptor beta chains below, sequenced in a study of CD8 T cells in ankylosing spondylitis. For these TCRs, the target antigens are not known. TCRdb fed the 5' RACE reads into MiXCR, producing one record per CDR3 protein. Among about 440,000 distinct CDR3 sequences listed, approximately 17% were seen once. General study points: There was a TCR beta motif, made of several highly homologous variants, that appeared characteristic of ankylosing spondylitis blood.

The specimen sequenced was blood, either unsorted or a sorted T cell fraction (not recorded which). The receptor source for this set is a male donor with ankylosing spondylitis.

CDR3 nucleotides: TGTGCCAGCAGGTCTTCGTCTGGACAGAGTTTCGGGAATGAGCAGTTCTTC. Encoded protein: CASRSSSGQSFGNEQFF. The chain couples TRBV6-1 to TRBJ2-1, with D maybe TRBD1 (6 bases). Per the germline V gene, CDR1 is MNHNS and CDR2 is SASEGT. The length of the CDR3 is 17 residues. Trimming took off 6 bases at V and 7 bases at J, with 25 bases between the two ends.

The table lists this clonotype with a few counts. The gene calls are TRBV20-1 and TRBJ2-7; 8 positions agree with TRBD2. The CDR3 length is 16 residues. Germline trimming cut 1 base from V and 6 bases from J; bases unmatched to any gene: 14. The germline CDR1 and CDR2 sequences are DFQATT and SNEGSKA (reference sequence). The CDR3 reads CSARGAFGTRGAEQYF. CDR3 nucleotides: TGCAGTGCTAGAGGGGCGTTCGGGACTAGGGGTGCCGAGCAGTACTTC.

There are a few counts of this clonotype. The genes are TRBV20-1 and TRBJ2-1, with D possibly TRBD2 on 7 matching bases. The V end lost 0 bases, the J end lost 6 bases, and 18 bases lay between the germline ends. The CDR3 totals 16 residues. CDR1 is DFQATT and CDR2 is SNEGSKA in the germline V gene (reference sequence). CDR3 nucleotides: TGCAGTGCTAGAGACCCGGGGGGCGGGCGGGGCAATGAGCAGTTCTTC. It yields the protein CSARDPGGGRGNEQFF.

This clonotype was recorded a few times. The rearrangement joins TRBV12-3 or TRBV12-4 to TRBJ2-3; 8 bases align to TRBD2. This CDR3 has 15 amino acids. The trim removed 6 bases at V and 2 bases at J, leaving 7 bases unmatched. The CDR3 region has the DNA TGTGCCAGCAGCGGGCGAGCGGGGGACACAGATACGCAGTATTTT. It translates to CASSGRAGDTDTQYF.

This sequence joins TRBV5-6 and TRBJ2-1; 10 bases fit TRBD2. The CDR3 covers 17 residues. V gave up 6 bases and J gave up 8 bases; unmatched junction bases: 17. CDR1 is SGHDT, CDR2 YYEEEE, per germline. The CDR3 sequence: CASTNWGLAFYRDEQFF. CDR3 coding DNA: TGTGCCAGCACCAATTGGGGACTAGCGTTTTACAGGGATGAGCAGTTCTTC.

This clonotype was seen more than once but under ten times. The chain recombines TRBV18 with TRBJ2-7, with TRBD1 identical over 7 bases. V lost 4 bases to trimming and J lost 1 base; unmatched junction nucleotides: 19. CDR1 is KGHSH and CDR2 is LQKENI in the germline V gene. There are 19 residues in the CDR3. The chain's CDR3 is CASSRRPYSTGFGSYEQYF. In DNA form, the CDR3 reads TGTGCCAGCTCACGCCGGCCCTACTCGACAGGGTTCGGATCCTACGAGCAGTACTTC.

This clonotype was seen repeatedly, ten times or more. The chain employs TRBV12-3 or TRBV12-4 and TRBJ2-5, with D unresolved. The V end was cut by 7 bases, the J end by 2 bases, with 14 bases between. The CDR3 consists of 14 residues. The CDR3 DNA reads TGTGCCAGCACCACGAACCGGGTTCAAGAGACCCAGTACTTC. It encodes CASTTNRVQETQYF.

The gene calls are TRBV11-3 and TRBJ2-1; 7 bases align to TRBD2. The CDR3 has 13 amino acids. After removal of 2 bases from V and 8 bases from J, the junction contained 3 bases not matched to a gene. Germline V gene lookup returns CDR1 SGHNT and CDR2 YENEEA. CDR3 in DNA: TGTGCCAGCAGCTTACGTCGGGAGGATGAGCAGTTCTTC. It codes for CASSLRREDEQFF.

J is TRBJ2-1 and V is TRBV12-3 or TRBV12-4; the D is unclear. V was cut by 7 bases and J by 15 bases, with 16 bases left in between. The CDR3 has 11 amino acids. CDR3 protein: CASTRLEERFF. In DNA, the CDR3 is TGTGCCAGCACTCGTCTCGAGGAGAGGTTCTTC.

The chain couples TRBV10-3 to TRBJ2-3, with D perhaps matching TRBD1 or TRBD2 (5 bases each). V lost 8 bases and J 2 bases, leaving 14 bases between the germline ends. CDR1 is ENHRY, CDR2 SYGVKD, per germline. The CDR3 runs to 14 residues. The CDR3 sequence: CAIGRDQTTDTQYF. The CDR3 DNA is TGTGCCATCGGCCGGGACCAAACCACAGATACGCAGTATTTT.

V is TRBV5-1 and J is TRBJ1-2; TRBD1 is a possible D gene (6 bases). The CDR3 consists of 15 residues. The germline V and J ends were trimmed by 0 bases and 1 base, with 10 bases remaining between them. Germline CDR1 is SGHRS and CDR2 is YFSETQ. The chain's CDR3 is CASSLGDTLNYGYTF. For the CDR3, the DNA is TGCGCCAGCAGCTTGGGGGACACCCTTAACTATGGCTACACCTTC.

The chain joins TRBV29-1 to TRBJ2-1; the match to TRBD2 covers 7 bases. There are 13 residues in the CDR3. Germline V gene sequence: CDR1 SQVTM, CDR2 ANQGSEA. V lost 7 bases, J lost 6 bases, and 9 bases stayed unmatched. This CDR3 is CSGGAGRGNEQFF. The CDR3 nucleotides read TGCAGCGGTGGAGCGGGGCGGGGCAATGAGCAGTTCTTC.